The sample holds a few counts of the clone carrying this T cell receptor (beta chain). Its matching antigen is unknown. The record originates from a study of spatial heterogeneity in lung cancer. Overall study findings and caveats: Within tumors, counts of expanded alpha and beta TCRs tracked tumor mutation counts. Coverage of tumor T cells was estimated at around 7% for alpha chains and around 12% for beta chains.

One entry per CDR3 protein results from TCRdb running MiXCR on the 5' RACE reads. The sample consists of over 25,000 distinct CDR3 sequences, more than 5.5% of them appearing once. The sample's time point: sample taken at primary tumor resection. The donors were approximately 70 patients with non-small cell lung cancer that was early-stage and untreated. Sequencing covered unsorted whole RNA taken from tumor, nontumor lung or frozen PBMC. This sequence originates from a male donor with early-stage non-small cell lung cancer. The sequences come from lung tumor tissue, collected at surgery.

CDR3 coding DNA: TGTGCCAGCAGCTTAAAGGGGGGTCCTCGATTTACCCAGTACTTC. This codes for CASSLKGGPRFTQYF. The rearrangement links TRBV7-2 to TRBJ2-5; D could derive from TRBD1 or TRBD2 (6 bases each). The CDR3 has 15 amino acids. Trimming shortened V by 2 bases and J by 8 bases, and 18 bases separated the two germline ends. The germline V gene has CDR1 SGHTA and CDR2 FQGNSA.